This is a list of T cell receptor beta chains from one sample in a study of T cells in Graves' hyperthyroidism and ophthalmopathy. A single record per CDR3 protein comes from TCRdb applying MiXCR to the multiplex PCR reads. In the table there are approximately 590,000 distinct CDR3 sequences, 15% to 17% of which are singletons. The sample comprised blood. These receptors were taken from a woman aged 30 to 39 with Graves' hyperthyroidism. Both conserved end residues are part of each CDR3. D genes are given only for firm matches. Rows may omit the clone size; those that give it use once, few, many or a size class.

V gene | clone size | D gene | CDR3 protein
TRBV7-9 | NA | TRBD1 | CASSRGTGGMSLQETQYF
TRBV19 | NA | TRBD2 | CASSLTGLAGQSAYNEQFF
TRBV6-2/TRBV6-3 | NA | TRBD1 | CASSSGTDYATNEKLFF
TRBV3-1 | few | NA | CVSSSAGSISYNEQFF
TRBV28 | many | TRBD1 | CASSFNPTGDRGFTEAFF
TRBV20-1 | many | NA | CSATRQSDYGYTF
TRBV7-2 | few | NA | CASSFGTKRIEAFF
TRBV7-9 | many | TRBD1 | CASSPTGAPGSNEQFF
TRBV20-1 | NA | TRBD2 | CSASESGGSETQYF
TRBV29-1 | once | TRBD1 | CSVLTGSAGYTF
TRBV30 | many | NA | CACGVYNEQFF
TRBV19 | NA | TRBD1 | CATQTGFQNYGYTF
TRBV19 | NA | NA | CASTLQRSNTGELFF
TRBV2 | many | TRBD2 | CASSGGRASYEQYF
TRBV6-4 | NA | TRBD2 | CASSDQASGGHNEQFF
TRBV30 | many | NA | CAWRANTEAFF
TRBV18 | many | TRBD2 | CASSPKRLAGVANTGELFF
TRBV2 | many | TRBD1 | CASSFDRVVEAFF
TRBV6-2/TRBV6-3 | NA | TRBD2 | CASSYADGTSGTAYDEQYF
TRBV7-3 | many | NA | CASSPDPSSTEAFF
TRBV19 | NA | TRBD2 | CASSIYGLAGGQGGYNEQFF
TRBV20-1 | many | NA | CSANLPSISTDTQYF
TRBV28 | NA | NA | CASWPGTLSNQPQHF
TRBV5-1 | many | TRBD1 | CASSLTGAEQYF
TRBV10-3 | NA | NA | CAISESRGGVGYTF
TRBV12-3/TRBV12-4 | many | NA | CASSLRRQGNQPQHF
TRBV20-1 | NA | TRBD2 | CSAREGREETQYF
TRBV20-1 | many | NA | CSVPTVGGSEAFF
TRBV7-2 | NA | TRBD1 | CASSKNPGQGQETQYF
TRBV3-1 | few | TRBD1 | CASNMGQRNSPLHF
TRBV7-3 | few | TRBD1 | CASSPQGTGADHTGELFF
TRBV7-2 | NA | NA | CASSLWLAEGLEAQYF
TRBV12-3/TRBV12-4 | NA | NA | CASSPRHAYGYTF
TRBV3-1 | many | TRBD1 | CASSPSIRDRDTEAFF
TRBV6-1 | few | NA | CASSLRDSGMNEQFF
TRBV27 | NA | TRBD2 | CASAGLAGGYEQYF
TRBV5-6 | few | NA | CASSQGLTSYNEQFF